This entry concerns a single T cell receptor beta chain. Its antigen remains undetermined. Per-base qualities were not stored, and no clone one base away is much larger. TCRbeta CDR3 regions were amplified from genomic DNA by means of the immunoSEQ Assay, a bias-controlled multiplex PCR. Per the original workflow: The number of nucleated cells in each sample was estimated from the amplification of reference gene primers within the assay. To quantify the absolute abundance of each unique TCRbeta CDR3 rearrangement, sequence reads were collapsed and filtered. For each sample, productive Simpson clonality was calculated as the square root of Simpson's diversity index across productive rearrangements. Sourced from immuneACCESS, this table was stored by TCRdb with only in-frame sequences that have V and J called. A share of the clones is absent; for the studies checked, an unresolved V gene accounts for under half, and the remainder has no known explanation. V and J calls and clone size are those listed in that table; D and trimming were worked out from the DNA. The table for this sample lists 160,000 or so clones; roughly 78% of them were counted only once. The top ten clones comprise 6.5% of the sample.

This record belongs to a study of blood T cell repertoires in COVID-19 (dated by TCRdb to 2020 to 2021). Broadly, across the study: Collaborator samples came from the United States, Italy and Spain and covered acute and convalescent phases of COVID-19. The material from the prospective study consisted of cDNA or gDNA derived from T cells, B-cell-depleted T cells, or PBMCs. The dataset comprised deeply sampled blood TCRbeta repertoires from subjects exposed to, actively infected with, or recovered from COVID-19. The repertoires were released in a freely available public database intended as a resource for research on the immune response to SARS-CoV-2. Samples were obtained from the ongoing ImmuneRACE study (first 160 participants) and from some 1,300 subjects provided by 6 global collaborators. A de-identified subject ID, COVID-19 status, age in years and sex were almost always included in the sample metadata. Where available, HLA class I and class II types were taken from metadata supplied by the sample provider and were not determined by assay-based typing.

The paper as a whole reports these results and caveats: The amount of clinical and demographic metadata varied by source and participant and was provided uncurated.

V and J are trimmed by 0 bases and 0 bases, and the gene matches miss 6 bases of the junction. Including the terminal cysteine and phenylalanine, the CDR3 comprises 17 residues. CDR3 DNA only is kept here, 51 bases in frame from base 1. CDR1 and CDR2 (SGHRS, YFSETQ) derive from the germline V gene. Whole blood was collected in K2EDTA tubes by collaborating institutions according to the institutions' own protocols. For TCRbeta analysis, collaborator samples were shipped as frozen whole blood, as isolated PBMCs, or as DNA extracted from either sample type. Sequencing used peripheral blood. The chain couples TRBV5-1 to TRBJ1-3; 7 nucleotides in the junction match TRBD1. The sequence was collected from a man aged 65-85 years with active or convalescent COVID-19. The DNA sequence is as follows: TGCGCCAGCAGCTTGGCTACAGGGGCTCACTCTGGAAACACCATATATTTT. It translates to CASSLATGAHSGNTIYF.